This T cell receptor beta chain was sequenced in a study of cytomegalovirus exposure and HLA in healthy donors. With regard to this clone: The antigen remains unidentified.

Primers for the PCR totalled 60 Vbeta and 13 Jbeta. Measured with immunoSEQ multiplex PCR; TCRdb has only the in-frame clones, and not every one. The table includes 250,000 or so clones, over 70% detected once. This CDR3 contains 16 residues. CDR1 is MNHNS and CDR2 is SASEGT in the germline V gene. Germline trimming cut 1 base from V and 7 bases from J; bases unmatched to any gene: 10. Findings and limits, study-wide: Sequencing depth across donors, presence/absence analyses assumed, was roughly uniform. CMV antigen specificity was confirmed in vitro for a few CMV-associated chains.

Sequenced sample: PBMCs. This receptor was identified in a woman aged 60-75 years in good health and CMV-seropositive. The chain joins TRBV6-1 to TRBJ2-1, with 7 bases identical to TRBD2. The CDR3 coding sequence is TGTGCCAGCAGTGAAGGGGGGTGGGAGGGTAAAAATGAGCAGTTCTTC. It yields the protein CASSEGGWEGKNEQFF.